The clone carrying this T cell receptor (beta chain) has a count of ten or more. Its cognate antigen is unknown. This sample is drawn from a study of T-cell reconstitution after alpha-beta-depleted transplantation in children. Study findings and constraints: Roughly two months post-transplant, alpha-beta T cells reportedly originated from several hundred graft clones that had expanded. Most T-cell counts and diversity one year after the transplant came from T cells that were newly produced. Some patients' high day-60 TCRbeta diversity was attributed to recipient cells surviving conditioning.

TCRbeta library construction was performed incorporating unique molecular identifiers. TCRdb used MiXCR to reprocess the PCR reads, holding one entry per CDR3 protein. Here the sample spans 100,000 or so distinct CDR3 sequences, roughly 7.1% being singletons. V gave up 2 bases and J gave up 6 bases, with 10 bases separating them. Germline V gene data show CDR1 as MRHNA and CDR2 as SNTAGT. The CDR3 length is 14 residues. The TCR comes from a boy under 10 years old with acute lymphoblastic leukemia, due to receive a stem cell transplant. The sequencing here drew on PBMCs, taken before TCRalphabeta/CD19-depleted stem cell transplant. V usage is TRBV6-4 and J usage is TRBJ2-2, with D possibly TRBD2 on 5 matching bases. CDR3 DNA: TGTGCCAGCAGTGACGCGGGCGCGTCCGGGGAGCTGTTTTTT. Residues: CASSDAGASGELFF.